Following are 19 T cell receptor beta chains from one sample sequenced in a study of beta chain features in type 1 diabetes. No antigen has been identified for these receptors. Reverse transcription of all isolated RNA meant that expressed TCRB transcripts were sequenced. Some clones are missing from TCRdb's copy, which holds only in-frame ones; the method was immunoSEQ multiplex PCR. Of fewer than 450,000 clones in the sample, roughly 12% were seen once. General study points: Researchers report that Type 1 diabetes patients had moderately but significantly shorter TCRB CDR3s across all four CD4+ subsets.

The sequenced sample consisted of naive CD4+ T cells from blood. Receptor source: a woman younger than 30 with type 1 diabetes.

A few counts support this clone. The CDR3 here is CASSSRMNTEAFF. CDR3 sequence (DNA): TGTGCCAGCAGCAGCCGAATGAACACTGAAGCTTTCTTT. The chain links TRBV9 to TRBJ1-1; D not resolved. Trimming cost V 4 bases and J 0 bases, with 7 bases left between them. Germline CDR1 reads SGDLS; CDR2 reads YYNGEE. This CDR3 is 13 amino acids long.

In this sample, this clone turned up a few times. J is TRBJ2-5 and V is TRBV20-1, with D unclear. The CDR3 extends over 11 amino acids. Germline-derived CDR1 and CDR2 are DFQATT and SNEGSKA (reference sequence). The CDR3 protein is CTGLGSETQYF. The CDR3 nucleotides are TGCACCGGGTTGGGTTCGGAGACCCAGTACTTC.

The chain is built from TRBV19 and TRBJ2-7, with D hard to call. The CDR3 is made up of 14 amino acids. CDR1 is LNHDA, CDR2 SQIVND, per germline (reference sequence). Trimming cost V 4 bases and J 2 bases, with 12 bases left between them. The CDR3 sequence is CASSTGWLPYEQYF. The DNA for the CDR3 is TGTGCCAGTAGTACCGGGTGGTTACCCTACGAGCAGTACTTC.

This clone has more than one count but fewer than ten. The rearrangement links TRBV11-2 to TRBJ2-7; possibly TRBD2 for D (6 bases). CDR1 is SGHAT and CDR2 is FQNNGV in the germline V gene. The CDR3 runs to 12 residues. Trimming removed 5 bases at V and 4 bases at J, with 9 bases between. DNA for the CDR3: TGTGCCAGCAGCGCCGGGGGATACGAGCAGTACTTC. This codes for CASSAGGYEQYF.

V and J are TRBV6-5 and TRBJ1-1; 7 bases are a match to TRBD1. The V segment lost 6 bases and the J segment 3 bases; nucleotides outside the gene matches: 7. Germline V gives CDR1 MNHEY, CDR2 SVGAGI. CDR3 length: 14 amino acids. This chain's CDR3 is CASRIQGFHTEAFF. CDR3 DNA: TGTGCCAGCAGGATACAGGGGTTCCACACTGAAGCTTTCTTT.

This chain links TRBV18 with TRBJ2-2, with D possibly being TRBD2 (6 bases). Germline assignment: CDR1 KGHSH and CDR2 LQKENI. V shed 2 bases and J shed 5 bases, with 15 bases lying between them. The CDR3 is made up of 16 amino acids. DNA for the CDR3: TGTGCCAGCTCACCAACCGCACATCGGGGGACCGGGGAGCTGTTTTTT. Translation gives CASSPTAHRGTGELFF.

The CDR3: CAWRWWAGAFF. The CDR3 bases are TGTGCCTGGAGGTGGTGGGCCGGAGCTTTCTTT. The chain is built from TRBV30 and TRBJ1-1; D unclear. Germline V gives CDR1 GTSNPN, CDR2 SVGIG (reference sequence). The V and J ends lost 3 bases and 10 bases respectively, with 12 bases between them. This CDR3 has 11 amino acids. The whole variable domain, remainder taken from reference TRBV30 and TRBJ1-1, is SQTIHQWPATLVQPVGSPLSLECTVEGTSNPNLYWYRQAAGRGLQLLFYSVGIGQISSEVPQNLSASRPQDRQFILSSKKLLLSDSGFYLCAWRWWAGAFFGQGTRLTVV.

This chain links TRBV6-6 with TRBJ2-5; 10 nucleotides line up with TRBD1. Germline assignment: CDR1 MNHNY and CDR2 SVGAGI (reference sequence). The CDR3 length is 13 residues. V trimming: 6 bases; J trimming: 5 bases; junction bases outside the gene matches: 3. The CDR3 DNA reads TGTGCCAGCAGAGGGGGACAGGGGGAGACCCAGTACTTC. Its translation: CASRGGQGETQYF.

This clone was counted a few times. The genes are TRBV28 and TRBJ1-1; D unresolved. CDR1 is MDHEN, CDR2 SYDVKM, per germline. The CDR3 is made up of 11 amino acids. The V and J ends lost 8 bases and 2 bases respectively, with 6 bases between them. The CDR3, as DNA: TGTGCCAGCGGCCCCAACACTGAAGCTTTCTTT. Amino acid sequence: CASGPNTEAFF. The whole variable domain, filled in from reference TRBV28 and TRBJ1-1, reads DVKVTQSSRYLVKRTGEKVFLECVQDMDHENMFWYRQDPGLGLRLIYFSYDVKMKEKGDIPEGYSVSREKKERFSLILESASTNQTSMYLCASGPNTEAFFGQGTRLTVV.

The sample holds a few counts of this clone. The chain joins TRBV28 to TRBJ2-2, with TRBD2 matching over 7 bases. The length of the CDR3 is 17 residues. Germline loops: CDR1 MDHEN, CDR2 SYDVKM. J lost 3 bases, V lost 6 bases, and 13 bases had no gene match. Here the CDR3 DNA reads TGTGCCAGCAGCAGGAGAACCGGGACTACATACACCGGGGAGCTGTTTTTT. It specifies CASSRRTGTTYTGELFF.

This clone was seen more than once but under ten times. Here the CDR3 DNA reads TGTGCCAGCAGCCCAGACACAGATACGCAGTATTTT. Its translation is CASSPDTDTQYF. The chain combines TRBV5-6 with TRBJ2-3, with D unclear. Germline lookup yields CDR1 SGHDT and CDR2 YYEEEE. The germline V and J ends were trimmed by 4 bases and 2 bases, with 5 bases remaining between them. The CDR3 is made up of 12 amino acids. The full variable domain, with the rest looked up from reference TRBV5-6 and TRBJ2-3, is DAGVTQSPTHLIKTRGQQVTLRCSPKSGHDTVSWYQQALGQGPQFIFQYYEEEERQRGNFPDRFSGHQFPNYSSELNVNALLLGDSALYLCASSPDTDTQYFGPGTRLTVL.

This chain uses TRBV28 with TRBJ2-1; 7 positions match TRBD2. Germline-derived CDR1 and CDR2 are MDHEN and SYDVKM. The CDR3 covers 14 residues. J lost 5 bases, V lost 5 bases, and 6 bases had no gene match. CDR3 DNA: TGTGCCAGCAGTCCGGGGGGTAGCGACAATGAGCAGTTCTTC. Translation gives CASSPGGSDNEQFF.

This clone was found a few times. V is TRBV4-2 and J is TRBJ2-1; TRBD2 aligns across 11 bases. The CDR3 has 19 amino acids. Germline CDR1 LGHNA, CDR2 YNFKEQ. V was pared by 3 bases and J by 5 bases, with 15 bases of the junction left unmatched. DNA for the CDR3: TGTGCCAGCAGCCAGATAGCGGGAGGGCCTTCGGACTTTAACAATGAGCAGTTCTTC. Its translation is CASSQIAGGPSDFNNEQFF.

The genes are TRBV7-2 and TRBJ1-2, with D unclear. CDR1 is SGHTA and CDR2 is FQGNSA in the germline V gene. This CDR3 comprises 13 residues. Trimming removed 5 bases at V and 8 bases at J, with 15 bases between. The CDR3 region is CASSLGLREGYTF. DNA for the CDR3: TGTGCCAGCAGCCTAGGCCTAAGGGAGGGCTACACCTTC.

This clone was observed a few times. The rearrangement joins TRBV30 to TRBJ2-7, with 10 nucleotides matching TRBD2. Germline assignment: CDR1 GTSNPN and CDR2 SVGIG (reference sequence). This CDR3 has 14 amino acids. The V and J ends lost 4 bases and 7 bases, in that order; junction bases with no gene match: 10. The CDR3 here is CAWNSASGRREQYF. DNA for the CDR3: TGTGCCTGGAATTCGGCTAGCGGGAGAAGGGAGCAGTACTTC.

The chain couples TRBV21-1 to TRBJ1-3; the DNA was not compared with TRBD1, the D call given in the table. TRBV21-1 is a pseudogene segment. The CDR3 consists of 16 residues. The CDR3 nucleotides are TGTGCCAGCAGCTACCGCCCGGACAGGGGCCTCAGCACCATATATTTT. It is translated as CASSYRPDRGLSTIYF.

This clone came up a few times. The CDR3 coding sequence is TGTGCCTGGGGAAGGGAGGGGAGGCAGCCCCAGCATTTT. Translated, it gives CAWGREGRQPQHF. This rearrangement joins TRBV30 to TRBJ1-5, with a weak D call TRBD1 (5 bases). This CDR3 region has 13 residues. Germline V gene lookup returns CDR1 GTSNPN and CDR2 SVGIG (reference sequence). Between the trimmed V and J ends, which lost 5 bases and 7 bases, there was a span of 15 bases.

This clone has a handful of counts. V and J are TRBV2 and TRBJ1-1; TRBD1 agrees at 7 bases. CDR1 SNHLY and CDR2 FYNNEI come from the germline V gene. The CDR3 extends over 15 amino acids. Unmatched junction bases numbered 7, after V lost 2 bases and J lost 4 bases. The CDR3 loop reads CASSEYRDSPTEAFF. In DNA, the CDR3 is TGTGCCAGCAGTGAATACCGGGACAGTCCCACTGAAGCTTTCTTT. The variable domain in full, with the rest retrieved from reference TRBV2 and TRBJ1-1, is EPEVTQTPSHQVTQMGQEVILRCVPISNHLYFYWYRQILGQKVEFLVSFYNNEISEKSEIFDDQFSVERPDGSNFTLKIRSTKLEDSAMYFCASSEYRDSPTEAFFGQGTRLTVV.

This clone was counted a few times. The sample carries other DNA sequences with the same CDR3. The chain employs TRBV9 and TRBJ2-5, with 7 bases that match TRBD2. CDR3 length: 14 amino acids. The J segment lost 2 bases and the V segment lost 2 bases, leaving 3 bases of the junction unmatched. In germline, CDR1 is SGDLS, CDR2 YYNGEE. The chain's CDR3 is CASSVSSGQETQYF. DNA of the CDR3: TGTGCCAGCAGCGTTTCTAGCGGTCAAGAGACCCAGTACTTC. Filled out from reference TRBV9 and TRBJ2-5, the complete variable domain reads DSGVTQTPKHLITATGQRVTLRCSPRSGDLSVYWYQQSLDQGLQFLIQYYNGEERAKGNILERFSAQQFPDLHSELNLSSLELGDSALYFCASSVSSGQETQYFGPGTRLLVL.